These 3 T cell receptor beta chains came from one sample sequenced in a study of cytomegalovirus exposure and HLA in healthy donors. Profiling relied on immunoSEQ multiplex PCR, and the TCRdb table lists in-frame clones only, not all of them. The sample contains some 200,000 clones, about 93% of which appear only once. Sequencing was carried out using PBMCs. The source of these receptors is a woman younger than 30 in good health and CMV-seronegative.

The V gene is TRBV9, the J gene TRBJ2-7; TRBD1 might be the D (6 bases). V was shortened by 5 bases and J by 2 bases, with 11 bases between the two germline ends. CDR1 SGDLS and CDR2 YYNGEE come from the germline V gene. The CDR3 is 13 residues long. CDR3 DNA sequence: TGTGCCAGCAGTGCCCAGGGGACCTACGAGCAGTACTTC. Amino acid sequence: CASSAQGTYEQYF. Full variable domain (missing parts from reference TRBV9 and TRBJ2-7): DSGVTQTPKHLITATGQRVTLRCSPRSGDLSVYWYQQSLDQGLQFLIQYYNGEERAKGNILERFSAQQFPDLHSELNLSSLELGDSALYFCASSAQGTYEQYFGPGTRLTVT.

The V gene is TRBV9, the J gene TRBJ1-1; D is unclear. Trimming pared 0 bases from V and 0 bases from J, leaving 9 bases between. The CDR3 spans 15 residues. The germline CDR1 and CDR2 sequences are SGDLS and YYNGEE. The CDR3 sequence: CASSVGLYMNTEAFF. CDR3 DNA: TGTGCCAGCAGCGTAGGGTTATACATGAACACTGAAGCTTTCTTT.

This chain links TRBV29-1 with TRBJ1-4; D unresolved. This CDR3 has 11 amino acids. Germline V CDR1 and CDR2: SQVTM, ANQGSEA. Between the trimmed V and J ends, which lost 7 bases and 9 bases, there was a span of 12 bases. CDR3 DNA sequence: TGCAGCGCCGAGGAGGCCAAAAAACTGTTTTTT. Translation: CSAEEAKKLFF. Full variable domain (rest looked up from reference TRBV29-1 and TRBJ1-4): SAVISQKPSRDICQRGTSLTIQCQVDSQVTMMFWYRQQPGQSLTLIATANQGSEATYESGFVIDKFPISRPNLTFSTLTVSNMSPEDSSIYLCSAEEAKKLFFGSGTQLSVL.